What follows describes a single TCR beta chain. Its antigen remains unknown. The method was immunoSEQ multiplex PCR; TCRdb's version includes in-frame clones alone and lacks a portion of them. The repertoire holds 33,000 or so clones, around 79% seen once, with roughly 17% in the top ten. The sample is drawn from a study of T cells in localized non-small cell lung cancer. Study-level points and caveats: Maximal T cell clonality occurred in uninvolved adjacent lung, with tumor ranking below it. Without multi-region sequencing, intratumor heterogeneity could not be excluded. A median about 50 of the top 100 tumor clones appeared in adjacent lung.

Germline CDR1 MNHEY, CDR2 SMNVEV (reference sequence). Trimming pared 6 bases from V and 0 bases from J, leaving 15 bases between. This CDR3 has 15 amino acids. V and J are TRBV27 and TRBJ2-7; perhaps D is TRBD1 or TRBD2 (5 bases each). Sequencing was performed on peripheral blood, taken before any cancer treatment. The TCR originated in a male donor aged 60 or over with stage III squamous cell lung carcinoma. CDR3 in DNA: TGTGCCAGCAGCCCCTCCACGAGGGGCTCCTACGAGCAGTACTTC. Translated, it gives CASSPSTRGSYEQYF.